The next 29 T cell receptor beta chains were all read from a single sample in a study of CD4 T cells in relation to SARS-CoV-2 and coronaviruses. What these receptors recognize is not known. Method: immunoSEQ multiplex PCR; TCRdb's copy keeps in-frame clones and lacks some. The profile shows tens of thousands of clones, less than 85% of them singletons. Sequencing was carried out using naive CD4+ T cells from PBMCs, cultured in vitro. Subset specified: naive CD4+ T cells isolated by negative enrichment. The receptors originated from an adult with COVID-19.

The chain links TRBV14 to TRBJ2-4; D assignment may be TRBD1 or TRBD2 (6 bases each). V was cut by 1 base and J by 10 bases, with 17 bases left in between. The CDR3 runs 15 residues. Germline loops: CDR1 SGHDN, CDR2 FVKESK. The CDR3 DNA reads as TGTGCCAGCAGCCAAGCGGGGGACATATGGGGGATTCAGTACTTC. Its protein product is CASSQAGDIWGIQYF.

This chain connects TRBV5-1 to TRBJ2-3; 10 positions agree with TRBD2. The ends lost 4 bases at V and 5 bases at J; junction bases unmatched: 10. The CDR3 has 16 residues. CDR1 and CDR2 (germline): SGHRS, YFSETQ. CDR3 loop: CASSPEAGGRRDTQYF. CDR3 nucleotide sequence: TGCGCCAGCAGCCCCGAAGCGGGAGGGCGTAGAGATACGCAGTATTTT.

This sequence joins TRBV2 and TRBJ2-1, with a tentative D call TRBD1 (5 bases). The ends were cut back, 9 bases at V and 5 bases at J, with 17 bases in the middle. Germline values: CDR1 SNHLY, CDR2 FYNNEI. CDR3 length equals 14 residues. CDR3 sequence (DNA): TGTGCCAGGGATACAGGACCACAAGACAATGAGCAGTTCTTC. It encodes CARDTGPQDNEQFF.

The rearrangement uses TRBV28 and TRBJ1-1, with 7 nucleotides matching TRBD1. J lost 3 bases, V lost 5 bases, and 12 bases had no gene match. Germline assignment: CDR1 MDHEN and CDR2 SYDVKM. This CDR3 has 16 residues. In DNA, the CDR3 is TGTGCCAGCAGTCCTACGCTTCTCCAGGGGGACACTGAAGCTTTCTTT. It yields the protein CASSPTLLQGDTEAFF.

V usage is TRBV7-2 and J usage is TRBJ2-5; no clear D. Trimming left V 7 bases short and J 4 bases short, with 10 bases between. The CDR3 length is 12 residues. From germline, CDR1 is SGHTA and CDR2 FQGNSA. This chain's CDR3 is CASNEVGETQYF. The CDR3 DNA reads TGTGCCAGCAATGAGGTAGGAGAGACCCAGTACTTC.

For the CDR3, the DNA is TGTGCCAGCAGGGCGGAGACACTGGCCTTCTCTGGAAACACCATATATTTT. It encodes CASRAETLAFSGNTIYF. This chain connects TRBV2 to TRBJ1-3; D remains unclear. The CDR3 is 17 amino acids. Per the germline V gene, CDR1 is SNHLY and CDR2 is FYNNEI. V was shortened by 6 bases and J by 0 bases, with 18 bases between the two germline ends.

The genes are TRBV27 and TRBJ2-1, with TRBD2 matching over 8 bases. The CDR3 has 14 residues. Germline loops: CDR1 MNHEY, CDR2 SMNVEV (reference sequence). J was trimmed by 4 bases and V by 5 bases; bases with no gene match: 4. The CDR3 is CASSRREAYNEQFF. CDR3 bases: TGTGCCAGCAGTCGGCGGGAGGCATACAATGAGCAGTTCTTC.

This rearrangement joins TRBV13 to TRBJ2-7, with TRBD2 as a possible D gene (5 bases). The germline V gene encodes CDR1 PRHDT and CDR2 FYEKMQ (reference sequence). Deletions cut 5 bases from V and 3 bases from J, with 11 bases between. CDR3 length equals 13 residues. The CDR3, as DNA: TGTGCCAGCAGCAAGGGAGATTACTACGAGCAGTACTTC. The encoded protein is CASSKGDYYEQYF. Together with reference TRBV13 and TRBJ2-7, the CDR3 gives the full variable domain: AAGVIQSPRHLIKEKRETATLKCYPIPRHDTVYWYQQGPGQDPQFLISFYEKMQSDKGSIPDRFSAQQFSDYHSELNMSSLELGDSALYFCASSKGDYYEQYFGPGTRLTVT.

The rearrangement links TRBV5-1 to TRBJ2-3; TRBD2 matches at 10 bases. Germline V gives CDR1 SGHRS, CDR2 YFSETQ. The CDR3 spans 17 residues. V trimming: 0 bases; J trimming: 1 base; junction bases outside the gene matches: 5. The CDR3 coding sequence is TGCGCCAGCAGCTTGGCCGCCGGGACTAGCGGCACAGATACGCAGTATTTT. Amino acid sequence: CASSLAAGTSGTDTQYF.

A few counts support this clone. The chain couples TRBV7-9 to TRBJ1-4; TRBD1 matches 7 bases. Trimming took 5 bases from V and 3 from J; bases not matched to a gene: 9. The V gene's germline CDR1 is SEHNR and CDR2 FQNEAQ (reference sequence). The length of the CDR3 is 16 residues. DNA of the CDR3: TGTGCCAGCAGCCGAAGACAGGGACCTTCTAATGAAAAACTGTTTTTT. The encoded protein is CASSRRQGPSNEKLFF.

CDR3 DNA sequence: TGTGCCAGCAGTTTAACAGACCGCTCCTATAATTCACCCCTCCACTTT. Translation: CASSLTDRSYNSPLHF. The rearrangement links TRBV28 to TRBJ1-6, with D unresolved. Germline assignment: CDR1 MDHEN and CDR2 SYDVKM. There are 16 residues in the CDR3. Trimming shortened V by 2 bases and J by 0 bases, and 8 bases separated the two germline ends.

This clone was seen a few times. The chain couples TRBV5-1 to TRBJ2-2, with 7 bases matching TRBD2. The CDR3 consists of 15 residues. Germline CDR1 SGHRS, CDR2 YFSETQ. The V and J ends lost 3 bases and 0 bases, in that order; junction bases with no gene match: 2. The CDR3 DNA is TGCGCCAGCAGCTCGCTAGCGGCGAACACCGGGGAGCTGTTTTTT. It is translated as CASSSLAANTGELFF.

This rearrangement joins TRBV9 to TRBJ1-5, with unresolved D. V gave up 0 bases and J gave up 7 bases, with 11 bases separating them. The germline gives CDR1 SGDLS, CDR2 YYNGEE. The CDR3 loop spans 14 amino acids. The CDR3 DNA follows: TGTGCCAGCAGCGTAGCCGGGGTTGGACAGCCCCAGCATTTT. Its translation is CASSVAGVGQPQHF.

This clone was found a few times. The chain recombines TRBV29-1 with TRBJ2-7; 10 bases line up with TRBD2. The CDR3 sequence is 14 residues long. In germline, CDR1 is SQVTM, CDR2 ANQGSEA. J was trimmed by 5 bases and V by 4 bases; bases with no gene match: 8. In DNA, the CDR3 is TGCAGCGTTGGAGGGCCTAGCGGGAGACACGAGCAGTACTTC. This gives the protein CSVGGPSGRHEQYF.

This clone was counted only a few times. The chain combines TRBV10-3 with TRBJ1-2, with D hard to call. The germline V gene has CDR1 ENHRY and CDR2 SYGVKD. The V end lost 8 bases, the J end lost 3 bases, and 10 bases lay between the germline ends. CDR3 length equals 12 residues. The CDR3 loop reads CAIGESDYGYTF. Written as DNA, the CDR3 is TGTGCCATCGGGGAGAGTGACTATGGCTACACCTTC.

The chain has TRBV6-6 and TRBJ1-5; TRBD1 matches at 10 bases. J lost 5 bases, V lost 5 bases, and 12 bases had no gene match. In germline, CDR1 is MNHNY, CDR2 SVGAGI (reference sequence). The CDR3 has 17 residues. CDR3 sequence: CASSPNRWTGGDQPQHF. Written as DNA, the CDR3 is TGTGCCAGCAGTCCCAATCGATGGACAGGGGGGGATCAGCCCCAGCATTTT.

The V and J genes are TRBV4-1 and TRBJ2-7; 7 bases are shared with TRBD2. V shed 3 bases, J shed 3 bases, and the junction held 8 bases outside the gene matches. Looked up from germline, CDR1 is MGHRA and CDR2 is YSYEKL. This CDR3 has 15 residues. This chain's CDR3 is CASSHYPGGSYEQYF. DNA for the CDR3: TGCGCCAGCAGCCACTACCCGGGAGGTAGCTACGAGCAGTACTTC.

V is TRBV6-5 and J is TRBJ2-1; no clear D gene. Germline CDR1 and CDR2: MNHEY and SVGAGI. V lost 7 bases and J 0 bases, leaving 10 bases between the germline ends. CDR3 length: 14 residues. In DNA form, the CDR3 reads TGTGCCAGCAAGTTAGCTGTCTCCTACAATGAGCAGTTCTTC. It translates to CASKLAVSYNEQFF.

The CDR3 here is CASSLEVPSGNNEQYF. The CDR3 coding sequence is TGTGCCAGCAGCTTAGAAGTACCTAGCGGGAATAACGAGCAGTACTTC. The chain has TRBV7-9 and TRBJ2-7, with TRBD2 identical over 9 bases. After removal of 1 base from V and 5 bases from J, the junction contained 9 bases not matched to a gene. CDR1 and CDR2 (germline): SEHNR, FQNEAQ (reference sequence). The CDR3 consists of 16 residues.

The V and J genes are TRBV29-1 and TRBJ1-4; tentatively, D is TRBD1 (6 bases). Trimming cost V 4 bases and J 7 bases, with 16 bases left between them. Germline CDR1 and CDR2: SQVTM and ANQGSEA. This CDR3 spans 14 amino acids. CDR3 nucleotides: TGCAGCGTTGGCAGGACAGAACAAGGTGAAAAACTGTTTTTT. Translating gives CSVGRTEQGEKLFF.

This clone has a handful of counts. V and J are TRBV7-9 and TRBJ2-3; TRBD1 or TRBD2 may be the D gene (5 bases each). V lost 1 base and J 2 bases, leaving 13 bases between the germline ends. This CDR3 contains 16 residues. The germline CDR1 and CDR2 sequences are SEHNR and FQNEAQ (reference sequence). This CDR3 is CASSLVALGVTDTQYF. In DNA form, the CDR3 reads TGTGCCAGCAGCTTAGTTGCGTTGGGGGTCACAGATACGCAGTATTTT.

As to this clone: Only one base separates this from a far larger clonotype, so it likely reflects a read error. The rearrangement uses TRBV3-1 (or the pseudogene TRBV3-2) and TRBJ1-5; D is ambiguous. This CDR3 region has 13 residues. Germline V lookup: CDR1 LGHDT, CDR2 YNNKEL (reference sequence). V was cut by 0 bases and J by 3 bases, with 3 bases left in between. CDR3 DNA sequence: TGTGCCAGCAGCCAAGAGATCAATCAGCCCCAGCATTTT. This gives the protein CASSQEINQPQHF.

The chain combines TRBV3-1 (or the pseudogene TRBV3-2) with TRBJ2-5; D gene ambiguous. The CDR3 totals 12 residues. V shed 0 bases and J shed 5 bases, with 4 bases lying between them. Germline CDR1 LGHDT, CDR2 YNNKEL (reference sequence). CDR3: CASSQEGETQYF. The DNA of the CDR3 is TGTGCCAGCAGCCAAGAGGGGGAGACCCAGTACTTC.

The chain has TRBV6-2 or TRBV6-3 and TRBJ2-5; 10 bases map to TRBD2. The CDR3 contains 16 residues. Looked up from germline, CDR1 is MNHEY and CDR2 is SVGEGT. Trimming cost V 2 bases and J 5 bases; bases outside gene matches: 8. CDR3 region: CASSYESGRATETQYF. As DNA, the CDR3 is TGTGCCAGCAGTTACGAGAGCGGGAGGGCCACCGAGACCCAGTACTTC.

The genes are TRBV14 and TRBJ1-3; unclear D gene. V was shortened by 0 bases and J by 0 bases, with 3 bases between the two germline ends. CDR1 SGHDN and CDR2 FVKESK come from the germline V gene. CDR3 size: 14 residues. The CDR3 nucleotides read TGTGCCAGCAGCCAAGAGTACTCTGGAAACACCATATATTTT. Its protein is CASSQEYSGNTIYF.

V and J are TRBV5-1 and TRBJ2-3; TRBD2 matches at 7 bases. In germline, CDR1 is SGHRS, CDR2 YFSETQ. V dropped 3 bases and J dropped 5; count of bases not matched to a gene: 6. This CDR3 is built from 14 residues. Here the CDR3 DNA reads TGCGCCAGCAGCTCAACGGCGGGAGAAGATACGCAGTATTTT. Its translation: CASSSTAGEDTQYF.

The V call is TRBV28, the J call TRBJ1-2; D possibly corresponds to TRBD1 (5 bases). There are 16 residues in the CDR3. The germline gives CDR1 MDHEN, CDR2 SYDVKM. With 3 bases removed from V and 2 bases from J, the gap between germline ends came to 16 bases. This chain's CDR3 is CASSLWSGPLNYGYTF. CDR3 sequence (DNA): TGTGCCAGCAGTTTGTGGTCGGGACCGCTAAACTATGGCTACACCTTC.

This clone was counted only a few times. This CDR3 is CAWRSGGRDTGELFF. DNA of the CDR3: TGTGCCTGGAGATCCGGGGGCAGGGACACCGGGGAGCTGTTTTTT. V and J are TRBV30 and TRBJ2-2; D is possibly TRBD1 or TRBD2 (6 bases each). This CDR3 is 15 amino acids long. Germline loops: CDR1 GTSNPN, CDR2 SVGIG (reference sequence). V was pared by 3 bases and J by 3 bases, with 14 bases between.

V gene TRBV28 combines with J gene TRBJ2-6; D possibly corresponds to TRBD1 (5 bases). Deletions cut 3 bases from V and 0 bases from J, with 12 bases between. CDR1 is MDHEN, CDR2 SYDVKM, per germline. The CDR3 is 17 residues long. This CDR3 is CASSLGPRSSGANVLTF. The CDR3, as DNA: TGTGCCAGCAGTTTGGGGCCCCGGTCCTCTGGGGCCAACGTCCTGACTTTC.